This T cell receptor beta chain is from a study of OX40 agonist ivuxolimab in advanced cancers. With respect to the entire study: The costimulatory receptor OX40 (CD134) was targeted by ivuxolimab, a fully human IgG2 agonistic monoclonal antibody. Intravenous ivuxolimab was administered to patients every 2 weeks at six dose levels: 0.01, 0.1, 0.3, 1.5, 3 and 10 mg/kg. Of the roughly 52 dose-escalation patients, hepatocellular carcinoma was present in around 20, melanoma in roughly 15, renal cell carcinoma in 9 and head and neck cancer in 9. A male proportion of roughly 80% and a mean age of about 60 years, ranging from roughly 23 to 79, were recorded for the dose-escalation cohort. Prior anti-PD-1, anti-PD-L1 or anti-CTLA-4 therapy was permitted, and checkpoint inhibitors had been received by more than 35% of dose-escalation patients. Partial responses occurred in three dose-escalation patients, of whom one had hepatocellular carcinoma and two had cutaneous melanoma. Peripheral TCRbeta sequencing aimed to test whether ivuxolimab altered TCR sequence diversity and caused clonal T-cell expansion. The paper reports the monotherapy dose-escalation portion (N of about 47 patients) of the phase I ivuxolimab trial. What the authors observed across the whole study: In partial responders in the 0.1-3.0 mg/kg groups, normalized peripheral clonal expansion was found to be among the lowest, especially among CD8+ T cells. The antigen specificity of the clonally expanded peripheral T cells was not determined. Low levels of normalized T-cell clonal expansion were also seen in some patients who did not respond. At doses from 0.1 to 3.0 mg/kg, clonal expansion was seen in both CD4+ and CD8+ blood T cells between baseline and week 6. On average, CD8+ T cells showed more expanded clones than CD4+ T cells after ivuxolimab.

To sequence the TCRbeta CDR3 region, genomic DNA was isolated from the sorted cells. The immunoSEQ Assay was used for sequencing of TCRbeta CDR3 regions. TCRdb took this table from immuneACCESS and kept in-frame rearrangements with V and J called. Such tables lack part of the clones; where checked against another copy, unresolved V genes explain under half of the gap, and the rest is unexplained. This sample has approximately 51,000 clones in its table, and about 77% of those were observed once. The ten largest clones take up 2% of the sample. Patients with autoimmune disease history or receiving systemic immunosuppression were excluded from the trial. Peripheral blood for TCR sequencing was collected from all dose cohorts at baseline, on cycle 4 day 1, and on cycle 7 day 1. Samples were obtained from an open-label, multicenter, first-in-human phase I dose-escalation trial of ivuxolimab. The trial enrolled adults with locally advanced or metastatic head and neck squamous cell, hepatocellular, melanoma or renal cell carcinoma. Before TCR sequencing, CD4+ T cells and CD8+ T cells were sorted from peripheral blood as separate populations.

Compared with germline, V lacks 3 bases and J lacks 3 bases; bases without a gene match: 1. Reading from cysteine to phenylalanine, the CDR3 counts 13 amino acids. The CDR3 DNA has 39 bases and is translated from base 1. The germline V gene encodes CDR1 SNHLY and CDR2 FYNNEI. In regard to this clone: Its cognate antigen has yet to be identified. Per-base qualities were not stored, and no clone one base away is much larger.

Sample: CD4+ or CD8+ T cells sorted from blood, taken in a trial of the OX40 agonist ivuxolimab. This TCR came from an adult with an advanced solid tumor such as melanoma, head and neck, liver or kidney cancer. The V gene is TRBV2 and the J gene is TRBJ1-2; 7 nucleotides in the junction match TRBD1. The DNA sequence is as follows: TGTGCCAGCAGTGACCAGGGGGACTATGGCTACACCTTC. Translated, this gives CASSDQGDYGYTF.